This T cell receptor (beta chain) was identified in a study of molecular identifiers for immune sequencing clone quantification. Overall study context: With replicates, the RNA of roughly 21,000 or 96,000 naive CD8 cells was split five ways and four were sequenced.

A remark on this clonotype: What it binds is not known.

Naive CD8 T cells, phenotype CD8+CD4-CCR7+CD45RA+, were sorted. Deletions cut 3 bases from V and 4 bases from J, with 16 bases between. The V gene's germline CDR1 is LGHNA and CDR2 YSLEER. The CDR3 length is 17 residues. Study-level findings and limits: Roughly 940,000 naive cells reportedly did not prevent detection of spiked Jurkat TCR RNA from one cell. Effector cells kept over 98% of their molecules in clones above 20 RNA copies, while naive cells kept under 1% there.

TCRdb processed the PCR reads anew with MiXCR; each CDR3 protein has one entry. The data contain more than 450,000 distinct CDR3 sequences, roughly 25% of them singletons. Sequencing used naive CD8+ T cells from blood, with Jurkat cell RNA spiked in. This sample's subset: FACS-sorted CD8+CD4-CCR7+CD45RA+ naive T cells. The sequence derives from a human donor in good health. Some libraries in this study had Jurkat cell RNA spiked in. This sequence joins TRBV4-3 and TRBJ2-6, with a weak D call TRBD2 (5 bases). The CDR3 sequence is CASSQSVGGSGANVLTF. DNA of the CDR3: TGCGCCAGCAGCCAGAGTGTAGGCGGGTCCGGGGCCAACGTCCTGACTTTC.